This TCR beta chain derives from a study of CD8 T cells in Susac syndrome. Overall study findings and caveats: The study recognized that the number of individuals in its TCR sequencing and HLA analysis was relatively small.

TCR beta was sequenced from blood CD8+ and CD4+ T cells. Negative isolation yielded the CD8+ and CD4+ T cells, while FACS enriched the TEMRA cells. About this clonotype: The antigen is unknown.

V lost 6 bases and J lost 4; bases outside the gene matches: 9. This CDR3 contains 16 residues. Germline CDR1 SQVTM, CDR2 ANQGSEA. About 0.45 to 1 ug RNA was reverse transcribed with random hexamers. An immunoSEQ multiplex PCR amplified TCR beta CDR3 over 54 Vbeta and 13 Jbeta. MiXCR, run by TCRdb on the immunoSEQ multiplex PCR reads, gives a single entry per CDR3 protein. Of approximately 120,000 distinct CDR3 sequences listed, roughly 92% were seen once; the top ten hold roughly 0.12%. V usage is TRBV29-1 and J usage is TRBJ2-1, with 13 bases matching TRBD2. The sample consisted of CD8+ T cells from PBMCs. This receptor was obtained from a human donor in good health. CDR3 nucleotide sequence: TGCAGCGTCGTTCCCACTAGCGGGAGGGATTACAATGAGCAGTTCTTC. It is translated as CSVVPTSGRDYNEQFF.